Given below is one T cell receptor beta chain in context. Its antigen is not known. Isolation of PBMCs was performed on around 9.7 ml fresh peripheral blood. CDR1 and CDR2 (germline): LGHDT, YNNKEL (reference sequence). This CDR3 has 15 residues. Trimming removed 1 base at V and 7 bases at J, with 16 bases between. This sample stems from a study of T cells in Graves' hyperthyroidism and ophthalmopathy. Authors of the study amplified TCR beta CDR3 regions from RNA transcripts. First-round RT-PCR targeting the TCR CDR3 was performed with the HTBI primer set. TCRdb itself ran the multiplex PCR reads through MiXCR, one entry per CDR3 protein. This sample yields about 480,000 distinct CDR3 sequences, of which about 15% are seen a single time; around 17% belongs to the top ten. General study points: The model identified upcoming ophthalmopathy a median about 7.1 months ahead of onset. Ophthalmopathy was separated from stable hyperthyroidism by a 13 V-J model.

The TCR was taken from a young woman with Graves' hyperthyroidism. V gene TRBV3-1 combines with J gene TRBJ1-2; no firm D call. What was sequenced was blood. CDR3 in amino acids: CASSQGPPDRGGYTF. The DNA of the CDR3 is TGTGCCAGCAGCCAAGGACCCCCGGATAGAGGTGGCTACACCTTC.